One T cell receptor (beta chain) is described in this entry. No cognate antigen has been identified for it. The sample holds no much larger clone one base away, and base qualities are not on file. Collaborating institutions collected whole blood in K2EDTA tubes following their own protocols. Collaborator samples were shipped for TCRbeta analysis as frozen whole blood, isolated PBMCs, or DNA extracted from either sample type. TCRbeta CDR3 regions were amplified from genomic DNA by means of the immunoSEQ Assay, a bias-controlled multiplex PCR. The original methods were these. Nucleated cell counts per sample were estimated from amplification of reference gene primers within the assay. Sequence reads were collapsed and filtered to measure the absolute abundance of every unique TCRbeta CDR3 rearrangement. For each sample, productive Simpson clonality was calculated as the square root of Simpson's diversity index over productive rearrangements. In TCRdb, the immuneACCESS table is reduced to in-frame sequences with V and J assigned. These tables do not hold every clone; where another copy was compared, an unresolved V gene accounts for under half, and the others remain unexplained. Clonal size and the V and J genes are those of that table, whereas D and trimming came from the DNA. The sample table records about 120,000 clones; roughly 89% of these occur just once. Of the sample, about 2% is held by the ten largest clones.

Reading from cysteine to phenylalanine, the CDR3 counts 14 amino acids. The kept DNA is CDR3 alone, 42 bases in frame from the first base. Deletion took 1 base off V and 8 bases off J, with a span of 14 bases between the germline ends. CDR1 is given as SEHNR and CDR2 as FQNEAQ, both from the germline V gene (reference sequence). The data were obtained in a study of blood T cell repertoires in COVID-19 (dated by TCRdb to the early 2020s). As for the study more broadly: Samples from collaborators originated in the United States, Italy and Spain and spanned both the acute and convalescent phases of COVID-19. The samples were drawn from the first 160 participants of the ongoing ImmuneRACE study and from 950 to 1,500 subjects provided by 6 global collaborators. Nearly every sample came with metadata listing a de-identified subject ID, COVID-19 status, age in years and sex. The material from the prospective study consisted of cDNA or gDNA derived from T cells, B-cell-depleted T cells, or PBMCs. The dataset comprised deeply sampled blood TCRbeta repertoires from subjects exposed to, actively infected with, or recovered from COVID-19. HLA class I and class II types, where available, came from metadata supplied by the sample provider rather than from assay-based typing. The repertoires were released in a freely available public database meant as a resource for research on the immune response to SARS-CoV-2. General study outcomes and caveats: The quantity of clinical and demographic metadata differed by source and by participant and was supplied without curation.

The TCR was taken from a woman aged 45-59 years with acute or convalescent COVID-19. Sequenced material: peripheral blood. This receptor chain uses TRBV7-9 and TRBJ1-2; matching of 5 bases hints at TRBD1 as the D gene. The DNA sequence is TGTGCCAGCAGCTTAGATAGGGGAGCGGGCGGCTACACCTTC. The encoded protein is CASSLDRGAGGYTF.